Shown below are 9 T cell receptor beta chains from a single sample sequenced in a study of somatic mutations in cytotoxic T cells in rheumatoid arthritis. The repertoire was sequenced with immunoSEQ multiplex PCR; TCRdb's copy has only in-frame clones and lacks some. Seen here are 10,000 to 13,000 clones, 70% to 85% observed once, and the top ten hold around a third. The sequenced sample was CD8+ T cells sorted from blood. The source is an adult with rheumatoid arthritis.

The J gene is TRBJ1-1, the V gene TRBV27, with a tentative D call TRBD1 (5 bases). The CDR3 consists of 13 residues. Germline-derived CDR1 and CDR2 are MNHEY and SMNVEV (reference sequence). V shed 3 bases and J shed 5 bases, with 10 bases lying between them. In DNA, the CDR3 is TGTGCCAGCAGTTTCGGGGGTGATACTGAAGCTTTCTTT. This codes for CASSFGGDTEAFF.

This clone was seen only a few times. The chain uses TRBV11-3 and TRBJ2-1; weak D call: TRBD2 (7 bases). The V end lost 0 bases, the J end lost 8 bases, and 20 bases lay between the germline ends. Germline loops: CDR1 SGHNT, CDR2 YENEEA. There are 17 residues in the CDR3. The CDR3 is CASSLEGAGRASDEQFF. The DNA of the CDR3 is TGTGCCAGCAGCTTAGAGGGGGCGGGGAGGGCCAGCGATGAGCAGTTCTTC.

The chain combines TRBV5-6 with TRBJ2-1, with 9 bases identical to TRBD1. This CDR3 is built from 14 residues. V lost 4 bases to trimming and J lost 5 bases; unmatched junction nucleotides: 4. CDR1 and CDR2 from the germline V gene are SGHDT and YYEEEE. CDR3 region: CASSVWTGDNEQFF. In DNA, the CDR3 is TGTGCCAGCAGCGTGTGGACAGGGGACAATGAGCAGTTCTTC.

This chain joins TRBV7-2 and TRBJ2-2, with 8 nucleotides matching TRBD1. The V gene's germline CDR1 is SGHTA and CDR2 FQGNSA. The J segment lost 7 bases and the V segment lost 1 base, leaving 11 bases of the junction unmatched. The CDR3 covers 17 residues. The CDR3 DNA reads TGTGCCAGCAGCTTAGGGGGGTGGACAGGGTTCATCGGGGAGCTGTTTTTT. Translating gives CASSLGGWTGFIGELFF.

J is TRBJ2-5 and V is TRBV4-3; TRBD1 matches at 9 bases. The DNA end lines up better with TRBJ2-7; the J call may be wrong. CDR1 and CDR2 from the germline V gene are LGHNA and YSLEER. The CDR3 runs to 15 residues. DNA of the CDR3: TGCGCCAGCAGCCAGGTTGGGACAGGGACCTACGAGCAGTACTTC. Residues: CASSQVGTGTYEQYF.

The chain recombines TRBV6-6 with TRBJ2-1, with 7 bases lining up with TRBD2. The junction had 14 bases not matched to a gene; V was cut back by 6 bases and J by 6 bases. Germline CDR1 reads MNHNY; CDR2 reads SVGAGI (reference sequence). The CDR3 has 16 residues. The CDR3 coding sequence is TGTGCCAGCAGCGCCTGGGGGGGACGTTTCTTCAATGAGCAGTTCTTC. Protein product: CASSAWGGRFFNEQFF.

The chain combines TRBV27 with TRBJ1-4; possible D gene TRBD1, 5 bases. Germline V gene sequence: CDR1 MNHEY, CDR2 SMNVEV (reference sequence). The V end lost 5 bases, the J end lost 7 bases, and 14 bases lay between the germline ends. CDR3 size: 14 residues. Here the CDR3 reads CASSKLQGREKLFF. For the CDR3, the DNA is TGTGCCAGCAGTAAGTTGCAGGGACGTGAAAAACTGTTTTTT.

CDR3 sequence (DNA): TGTGCCAGCTCACCACCTTTACCGGTGGATGAGCAGTTCTTC. This codes for CASSPPLPVDEQFF. The chain joins TRBV18 to TRBJ2-1; D remains ambiguous. V was trimmed by 0 bases and J by 8 bases, leaving 11 bases between them. The CDR3 is 14 amino acids. Per germline, CDR1 KGHSH and CDR2 LQKENI.

The chain carries TRBV7-8 and TRBJ1-1; possible D gene TRBD1, 6 bases. This CDR3 region has 15 residues. V was pared by 2 bases and J by 0 bases, with 10 bases between. Germline V lookup: CDR1 SGHVS, CDR2 FQNEAQ. The CDR3 coding sequence is TGTGCCAGCAGCTTAAACAGGGTGTTGAACACTGAAGCTTTCTTT. This codes for CASSLNRVLNTEAFF.